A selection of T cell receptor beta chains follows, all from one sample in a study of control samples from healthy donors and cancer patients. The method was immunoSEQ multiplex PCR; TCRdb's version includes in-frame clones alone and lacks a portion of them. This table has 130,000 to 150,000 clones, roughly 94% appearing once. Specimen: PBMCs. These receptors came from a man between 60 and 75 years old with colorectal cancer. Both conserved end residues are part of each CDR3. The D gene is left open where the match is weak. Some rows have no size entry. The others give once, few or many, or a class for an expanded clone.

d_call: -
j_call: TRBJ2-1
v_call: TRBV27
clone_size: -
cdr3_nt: TGTGCCAGCAGCCTCCGGGACTGGGACAATGAGCAGTTCTTC
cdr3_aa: CASSLRDWDNEQFF

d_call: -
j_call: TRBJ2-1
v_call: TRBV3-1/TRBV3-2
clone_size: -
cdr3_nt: TGTGCCAGCAGCCAAGACAGGAACTCCTACAATGAGCAGTTCTTC
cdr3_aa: CASSQDRNSYNEQFF

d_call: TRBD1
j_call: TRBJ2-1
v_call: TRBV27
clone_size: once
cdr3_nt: TGTGCCAGCTCAGGGACAGGGGGGTACAATGAGCAGTTCTTC
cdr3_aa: CASSGTGGYNEQFF

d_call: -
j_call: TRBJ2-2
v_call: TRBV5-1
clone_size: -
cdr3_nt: TGCGCCAGCAGCTCGCGGACCCAAAACACCGGGGAGCTGTTTTTT
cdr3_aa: CASSSRTQNTGELFF

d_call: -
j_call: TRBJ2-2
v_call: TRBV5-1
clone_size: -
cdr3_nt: TGCGCCAGCAGCCTCAGGCCCAGCGGGAACACCGGGGAGCTGTTTTTT
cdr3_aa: CASSLRPSGNTGELFF

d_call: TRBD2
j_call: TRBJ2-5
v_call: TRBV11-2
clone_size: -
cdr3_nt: TGTGCCAGCAGCTTAGGGGTTCGACCTGAGAGACTAGCGGTCGAGACCCAGTACTTC
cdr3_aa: CASSLGVRPERLAVETQYF

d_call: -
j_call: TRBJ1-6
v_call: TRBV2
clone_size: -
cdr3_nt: TGTGCCAGCAGTGAAGGGCCAGGACCTTTAGTTTCACCCCTCCACTTT
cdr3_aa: CASSEGPGPLVSPLHF

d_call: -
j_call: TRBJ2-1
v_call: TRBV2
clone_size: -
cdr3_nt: -
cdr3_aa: CASNAAGSSSSFWVRGEQFF

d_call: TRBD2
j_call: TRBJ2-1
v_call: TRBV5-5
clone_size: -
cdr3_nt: TGTGCCAGCAGCTTGGCCGCAGCGGGGTATAATGAGCAGTTCTTC
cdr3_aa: CASSLAAAGYNEQFF

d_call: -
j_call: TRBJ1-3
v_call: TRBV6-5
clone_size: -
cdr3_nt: TGTGCCAGCAGGATTGGCTCTGGAAACACCATATATTTT
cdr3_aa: CASRIGSGNTIYF

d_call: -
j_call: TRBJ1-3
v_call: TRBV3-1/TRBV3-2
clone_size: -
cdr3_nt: TGTGCCAGCAGCCAAGATTGGAGACGCCCGAGTGGAAACACCATATATTTT
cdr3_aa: CASSQDWRRPSGNTIYF

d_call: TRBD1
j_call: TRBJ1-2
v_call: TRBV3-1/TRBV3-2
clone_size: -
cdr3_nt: TGTGCCAGCAGCCAACCCAGGGGGCAGCACTATGGCTACACCTTC
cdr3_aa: CASSQPRGQHYGYTF

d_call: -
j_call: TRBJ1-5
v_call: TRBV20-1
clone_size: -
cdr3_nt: TGCAGTGCTAGTATGACAGGCAATCAGCCCCAGCATTTT
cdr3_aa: CSASMTGNQPQHF

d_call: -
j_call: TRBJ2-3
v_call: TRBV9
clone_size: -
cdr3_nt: TGTGCCAAGGGTGGGGAGACACACCGCACAGATACGCAGTATTTT
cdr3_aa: CAKGGETHRTDTQYF

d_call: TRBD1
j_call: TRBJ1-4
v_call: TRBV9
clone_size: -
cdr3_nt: TGTGCCAGCAGCGTAGACGGGAACAGGGGGGTTGAAAAACTGTTTTTT
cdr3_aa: CASSVDGNRGVEKLFF

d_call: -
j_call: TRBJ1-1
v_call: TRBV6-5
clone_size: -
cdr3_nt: TGTGCCAGCAGTTTAAATCCGATCGGAGGGAGCACTGAAGCTTTCTTT
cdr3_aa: CASSLNPIGGSTEAFF

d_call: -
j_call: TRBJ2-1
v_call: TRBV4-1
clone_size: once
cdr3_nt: TGCGCCAGCACTGACAGCGAGAGCTCCTACAATGAGCAGTTCTTC
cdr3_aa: CASTDSESSYNEQFF

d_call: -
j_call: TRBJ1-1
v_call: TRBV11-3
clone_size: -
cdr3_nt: TGTGCCAGCAGCTATACAGAGAACACTGAAGCTTTCTTT
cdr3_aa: CASSYTENTEAFF

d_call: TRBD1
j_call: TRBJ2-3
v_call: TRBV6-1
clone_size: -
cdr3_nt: TGTGCCAGCAGTGACGAGTTGACAGGGGCGAAAGGGGATACGCAGTATTTT
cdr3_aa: CASSDELTGAKGDTQYF

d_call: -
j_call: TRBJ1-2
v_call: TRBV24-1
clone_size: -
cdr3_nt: TGTGCCACGTCAACGGTAGCTAACTATGGCTACACCTTC
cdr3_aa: CATSTVANYGYTF

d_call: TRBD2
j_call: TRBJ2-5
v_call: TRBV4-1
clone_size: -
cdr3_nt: TGCGCCAGCAGCCAAGATCAAGCGGGGCGGCCTCAAGAGACCCAGTACTTC
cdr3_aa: CASSQDQAGRPQETQYF

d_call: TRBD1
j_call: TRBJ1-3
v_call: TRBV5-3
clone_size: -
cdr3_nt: TGTGCCAGAAGCTTGGCTTTCAACAGGGGCCTTGGAAACACCATATATTTT
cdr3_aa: CARSLAFNRGLGNTIYF

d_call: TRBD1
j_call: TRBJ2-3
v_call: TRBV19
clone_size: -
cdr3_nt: TGTGCCAGTAGATTCACAGGGGTGGGCACAGATACGCAGTATTTT
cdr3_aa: CASRFTGVGTDTQYF

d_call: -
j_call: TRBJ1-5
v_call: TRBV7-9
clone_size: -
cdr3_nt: TGTGCCAGCAGCGTGGGCACAGTCTTAGGGAATCAGCCCCAGCATTTT
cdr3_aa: CASSVGTVLGNQPQHF

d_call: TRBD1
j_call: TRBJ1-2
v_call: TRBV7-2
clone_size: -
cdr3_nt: TGTGCCAGCAGCTTAGACCGGGACAGGGGCCACTATGGCTACACCTTC
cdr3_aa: CASSLDRDRGHYGYTF

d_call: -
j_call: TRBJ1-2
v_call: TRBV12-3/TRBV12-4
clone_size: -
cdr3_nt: TGTGCCAGCAGTTTAGCGAGTAGGCTTGGCTACACCTTC
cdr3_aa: CASSLASRLGYTF

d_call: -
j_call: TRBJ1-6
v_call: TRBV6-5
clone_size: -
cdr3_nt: TGTGCCAGCAGTTCAGACCTTAATTCACCCCTCCACTTT
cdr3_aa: CASSSDLNSPLHF

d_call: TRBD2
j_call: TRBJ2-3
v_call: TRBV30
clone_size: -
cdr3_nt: TGTGCCTGGGTTACTAGCGGGGGACCGGGGGCGCAGTATTTT
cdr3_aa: CAWVTSGGPGAQYF

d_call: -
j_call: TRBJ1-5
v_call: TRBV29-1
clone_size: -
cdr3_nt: TGCAGCGTTGAGCAGGGTAGCAATCAGCCCCAGCATTTT
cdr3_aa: CSVEQGSNQPQHF

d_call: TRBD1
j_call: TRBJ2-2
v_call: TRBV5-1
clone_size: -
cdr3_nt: TGCGCCAGCGTGGGGACAGGTGACACCGGGGAGCTGTTTTTT
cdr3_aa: CASVGTGDTGELFF

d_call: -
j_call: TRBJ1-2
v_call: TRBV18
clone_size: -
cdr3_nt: TGTGCCAGCTCACCAACGGAGGAGTTAGGCTACACCTTC
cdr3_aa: CASSPTEELGYTF

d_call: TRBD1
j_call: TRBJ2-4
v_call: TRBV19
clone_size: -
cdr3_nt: TGTGCCAGTAGTATGGGGGTAGGTGAGGGACAGGTAGCCAAAAACATTCAGTACTTC
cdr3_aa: CASSMGVGEGQVAKNIQYF

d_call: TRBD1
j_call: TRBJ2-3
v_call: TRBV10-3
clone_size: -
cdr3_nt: TGTGCCATCAGCGCCGGGACAGGGGGTGCAGATACGCAGTATTTT
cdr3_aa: CAISAGTGGADTQYF

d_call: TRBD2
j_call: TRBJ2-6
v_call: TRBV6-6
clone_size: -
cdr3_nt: TGTGCCAGCAGTCCGACTCTAGCGGGGGCCTCTGGGGCCAACGTCCTGACTTTC
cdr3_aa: CASSPTLAGASGANVLTF

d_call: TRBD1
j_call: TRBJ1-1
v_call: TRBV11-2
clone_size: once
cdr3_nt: TGTGCCAGCAGCTCCGTGGACAGGGGCTTTCCGATGAACACTGAAGCTTTCTTT
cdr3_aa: CASSSVDRGFPMNTEAFF

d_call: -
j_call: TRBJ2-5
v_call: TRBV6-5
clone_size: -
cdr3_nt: TGTGCCAGCAACCACGCGGGTACAGAGACCCAGTACTTC
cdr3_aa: CASNHAGTETQYF

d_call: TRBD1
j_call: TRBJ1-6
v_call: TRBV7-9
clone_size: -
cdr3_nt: TGTGCCAGCAGCCCTCCGGGACAGAATAATTCACCCCTCCACTTT
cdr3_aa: CASSPPGQNNSPLHF

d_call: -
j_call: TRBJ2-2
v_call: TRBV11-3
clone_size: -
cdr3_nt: TGTGCCAGCAGCCCGGGACTGCCCGACACCGGGGAGCTGTTTTTT
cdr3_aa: CASSPGLPDTGELFF

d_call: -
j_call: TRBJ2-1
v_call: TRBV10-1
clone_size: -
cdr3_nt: TGCGCCAGCAGTTCCGCGACGGTAAACAATGAGCAGTTCTTC
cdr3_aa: CASSSATVNNEQFF

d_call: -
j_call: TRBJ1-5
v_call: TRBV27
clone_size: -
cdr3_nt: TGTGCCAGTAGACGGATGGAGTCCAACAATCAGCCCCAGCATTTT
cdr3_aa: CASRRMESNNQPQHF

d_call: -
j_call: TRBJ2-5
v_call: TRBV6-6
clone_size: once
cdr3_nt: TGTGCCAGCAGTGGCCGGGACCTCGGGGACGAGACCCAGTACTTC
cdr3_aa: CASSGRDLGDETQYF

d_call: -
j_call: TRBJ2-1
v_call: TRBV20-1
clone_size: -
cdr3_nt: TGCAGTGCTGGTCAAACCGAGCAGTTCTTC
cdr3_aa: CSAGQTEQFF

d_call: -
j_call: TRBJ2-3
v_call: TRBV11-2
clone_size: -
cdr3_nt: TGTGCCAGCAGCTTAGTTCCAGGGATGAGCACAGATACGCAGTATTTT
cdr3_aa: CASSLVPGMSTDTQYF

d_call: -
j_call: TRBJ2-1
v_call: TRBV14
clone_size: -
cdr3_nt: TGTGCCAGCAGCCTTCAGGGAGCGTCCTACAATGAGCAGTTCTTC
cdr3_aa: CASSLQGASYNEQFF

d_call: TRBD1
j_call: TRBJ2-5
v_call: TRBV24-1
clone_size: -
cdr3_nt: TGTGCCACCAGTGGGCTAGGGACAGGAGAAGAGACCCAGTACTTC
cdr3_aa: CATSGLGTGEETQYF

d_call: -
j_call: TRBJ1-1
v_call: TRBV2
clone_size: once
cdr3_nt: TGTGCCAGCACCGAGGTGAATCGGAACACTGAAGCTTTCTTT
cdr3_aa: CASTEVNRNTEAFF

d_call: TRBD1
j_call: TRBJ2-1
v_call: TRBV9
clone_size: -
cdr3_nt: TGTGCCAGCAGCGTAGACAGGGGATCCTACAATGAGCAGTTCTTC
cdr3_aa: CASSVDRGSYNEQFF

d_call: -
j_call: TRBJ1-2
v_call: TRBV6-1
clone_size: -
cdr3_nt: TGTGCCAGCACATGGGGGGCAGCATATGGCTACACCTTC
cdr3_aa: CASTWGAAYGYTF

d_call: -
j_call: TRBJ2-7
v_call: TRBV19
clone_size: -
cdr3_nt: TGTGCCAGGGGAAAGGGTGGGAAGGACGAGCAGTACTTC
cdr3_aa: CARGKGGKDEQYF

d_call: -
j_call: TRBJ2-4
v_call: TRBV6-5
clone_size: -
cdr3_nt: TGTGCCAGCAGTTCGACCTTAGCCAAAAACATTCAGTACTTC
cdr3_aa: CASSSTLAKNIQYF

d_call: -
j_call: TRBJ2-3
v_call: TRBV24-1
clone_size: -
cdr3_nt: TGTGCCACCAGTGACCCTTATTCTTATACGCAGTATTTT
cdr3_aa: CATSDPYSYTQYF

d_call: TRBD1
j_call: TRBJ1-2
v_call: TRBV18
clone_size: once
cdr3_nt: TGTGCCAGCTCACCTGGACAGGGGACCAACTATGGCTACACCTTC
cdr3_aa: CASSPGQGTNYGYTF

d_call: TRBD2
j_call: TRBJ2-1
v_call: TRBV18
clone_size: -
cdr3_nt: TGTGCCAGCTCACTATCCGGGGGGAATGAGCAGTTCTTC
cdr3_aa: CASSLSGGNEQFF

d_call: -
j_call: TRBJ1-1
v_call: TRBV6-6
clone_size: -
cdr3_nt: TGTGCCAGCAGCTCAGAGAGGGTGACTGAAGCTTTCTTT
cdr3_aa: CASSSERVTEAFF

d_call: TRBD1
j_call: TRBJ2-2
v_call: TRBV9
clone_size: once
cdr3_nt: TGTGCCAGCAGCGCCCGGACAGGGTGGAACACCGGGGAGCTGTTTTTT
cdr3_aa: CASSARTGWNTGELFF